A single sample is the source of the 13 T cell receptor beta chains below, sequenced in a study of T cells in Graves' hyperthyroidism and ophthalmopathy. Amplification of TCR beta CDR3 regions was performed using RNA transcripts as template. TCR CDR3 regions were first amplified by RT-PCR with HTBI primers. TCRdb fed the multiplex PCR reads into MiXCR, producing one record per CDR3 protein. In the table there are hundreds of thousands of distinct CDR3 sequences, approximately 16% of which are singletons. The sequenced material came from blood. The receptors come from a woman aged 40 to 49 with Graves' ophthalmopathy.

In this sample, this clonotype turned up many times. In DNA form, the CDR3 reads TGTGCCAGCAGCCAAGAGGGACAGGGAGACGGGGAGCTGTTTTTT. Amino acids: CASSQEGQGDGELFF. The chain uses TRBV3-1 and TRBJ2-2; 9 nucleotides align to TRBD1. Germline V gene data show CDR1 as LGHDT and CDR2 as YNNKEL (reference sequence). V was pared by 0 bases and J by 7 bases, with 3 bases of the junction left unmatched. This CDR3 comprises 15 residues.

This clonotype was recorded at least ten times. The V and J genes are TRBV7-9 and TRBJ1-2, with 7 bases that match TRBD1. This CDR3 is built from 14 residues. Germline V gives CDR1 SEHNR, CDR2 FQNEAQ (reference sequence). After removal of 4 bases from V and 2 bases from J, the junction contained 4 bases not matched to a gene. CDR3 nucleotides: TGTGCCAGCAGCTCCTCACAGGGGAACTATGGCTACACCTTC. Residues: CASSSSQGNYGYTF.

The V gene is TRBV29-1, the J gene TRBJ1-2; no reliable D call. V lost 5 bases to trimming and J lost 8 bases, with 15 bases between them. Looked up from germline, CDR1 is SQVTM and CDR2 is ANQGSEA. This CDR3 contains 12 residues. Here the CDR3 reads CSVRNTGWGYTF. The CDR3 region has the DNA TGCAGCGTTCGTAACACGGGTTGGGGCTACACCTTC.

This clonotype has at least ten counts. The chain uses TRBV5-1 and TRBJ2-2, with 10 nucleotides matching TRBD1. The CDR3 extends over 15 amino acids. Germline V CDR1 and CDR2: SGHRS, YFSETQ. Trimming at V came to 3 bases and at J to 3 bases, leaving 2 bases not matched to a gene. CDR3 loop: CASSWGTGDTGELFF. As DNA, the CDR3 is TGCGCCAGCAGCTGGGGGACAGGGGACACCGGGGAGCTGTTTTTT.

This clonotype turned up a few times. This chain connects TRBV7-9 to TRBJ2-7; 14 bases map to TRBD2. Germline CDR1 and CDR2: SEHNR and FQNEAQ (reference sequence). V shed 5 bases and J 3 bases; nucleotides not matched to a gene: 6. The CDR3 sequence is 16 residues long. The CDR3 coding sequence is TGTGCCAGCAGCCCATGGACTAGCGGGAGGAACTACGAGCAGTACTTC. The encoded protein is CASSPWTSGRNYEQYF. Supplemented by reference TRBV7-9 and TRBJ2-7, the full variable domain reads DTGVSQNPRHKITKRGQNVTFRCDPISEHNRLYWYRQTLGQGPEFLTYFQNEAQLEKSRLLSDRFSAERPKGSFSTLEIQRTEQGDSAMYLCASSPWTSGRNYEQYFGPGTRLTVT.

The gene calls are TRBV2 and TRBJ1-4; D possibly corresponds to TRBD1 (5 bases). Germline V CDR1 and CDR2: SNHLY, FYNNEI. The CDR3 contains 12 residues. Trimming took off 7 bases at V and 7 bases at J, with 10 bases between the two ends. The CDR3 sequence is CASKGWGEKLFF. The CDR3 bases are TGTGCCAGCAAGGGGTGGGGTGAAAAACTGTTTTTT.

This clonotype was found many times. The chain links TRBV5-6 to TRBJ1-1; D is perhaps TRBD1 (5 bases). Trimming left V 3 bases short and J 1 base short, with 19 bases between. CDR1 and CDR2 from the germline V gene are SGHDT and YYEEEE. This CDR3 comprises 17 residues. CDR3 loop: CASSYLLQGGKNTEAFF. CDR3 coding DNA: TGTGCCAGCAGCTACCTCCTCCAGGGAGGGAAGAACACTGAAGCTTTCTTT.

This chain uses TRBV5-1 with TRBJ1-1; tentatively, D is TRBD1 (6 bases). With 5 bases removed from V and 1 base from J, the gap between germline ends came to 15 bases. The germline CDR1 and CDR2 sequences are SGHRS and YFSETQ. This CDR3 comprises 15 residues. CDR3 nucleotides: TGCGCCAGCAGAAAGGGGGGTTATACGAACACTGAAGCTTTCTTT. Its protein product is CASRKGGYTNTEAFF.

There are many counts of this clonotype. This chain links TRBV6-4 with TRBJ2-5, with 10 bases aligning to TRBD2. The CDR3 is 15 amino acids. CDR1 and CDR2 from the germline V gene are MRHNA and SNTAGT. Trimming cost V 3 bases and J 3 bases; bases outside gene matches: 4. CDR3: CASSELAGEKETQYF. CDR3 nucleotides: TGTGCCAGCAGTGAGCTAGCGGGAGAGAAAGAGACCCAGTACTTC.

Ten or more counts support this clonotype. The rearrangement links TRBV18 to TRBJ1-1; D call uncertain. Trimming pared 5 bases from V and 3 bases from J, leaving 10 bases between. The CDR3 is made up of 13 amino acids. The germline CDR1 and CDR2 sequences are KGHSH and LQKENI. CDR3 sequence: CASSEGRDTEAFF. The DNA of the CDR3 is TGTGCCAGCTCAGAAGGTCGGGACACTGAAGCTTTCTTT.

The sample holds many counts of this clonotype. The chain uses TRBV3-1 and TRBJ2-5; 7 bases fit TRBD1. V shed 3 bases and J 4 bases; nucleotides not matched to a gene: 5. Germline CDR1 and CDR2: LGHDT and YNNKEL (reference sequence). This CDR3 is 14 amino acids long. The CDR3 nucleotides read TGTGCCAGCAGCCATGACAGGGTTAGAGAGACCCAGTACTTC. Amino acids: CASSHDRVRETQYF.

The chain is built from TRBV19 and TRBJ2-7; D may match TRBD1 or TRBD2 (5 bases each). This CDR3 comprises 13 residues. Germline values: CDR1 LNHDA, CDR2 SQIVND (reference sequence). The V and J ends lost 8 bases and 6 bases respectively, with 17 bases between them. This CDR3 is CASLEGTKAEQYF. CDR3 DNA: TGTGCCAGTCTCGAGGGGACGAAGGCCGAGCAGTACTTC.

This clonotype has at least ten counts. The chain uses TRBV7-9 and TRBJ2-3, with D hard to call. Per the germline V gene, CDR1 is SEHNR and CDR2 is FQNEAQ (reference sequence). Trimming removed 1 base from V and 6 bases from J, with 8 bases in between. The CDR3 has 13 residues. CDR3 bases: TGTGCCAGCAGCTTAGGGGTACTCGATACGCAGTATTTT. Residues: CASSLGVLDTQYF.